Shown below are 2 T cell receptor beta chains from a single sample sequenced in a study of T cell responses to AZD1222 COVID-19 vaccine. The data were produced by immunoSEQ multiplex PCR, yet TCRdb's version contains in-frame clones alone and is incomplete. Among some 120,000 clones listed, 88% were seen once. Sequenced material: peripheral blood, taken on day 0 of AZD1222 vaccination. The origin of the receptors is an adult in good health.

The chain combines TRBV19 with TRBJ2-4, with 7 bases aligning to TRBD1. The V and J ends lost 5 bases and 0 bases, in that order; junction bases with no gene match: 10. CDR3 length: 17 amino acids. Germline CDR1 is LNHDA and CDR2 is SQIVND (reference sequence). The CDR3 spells CASSPNRDSVAKNIQYF. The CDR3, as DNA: TGTGCCAGTAGTCCCAACCGGGACAGTGTAGCCAAAAACATTCAGTACTTC.

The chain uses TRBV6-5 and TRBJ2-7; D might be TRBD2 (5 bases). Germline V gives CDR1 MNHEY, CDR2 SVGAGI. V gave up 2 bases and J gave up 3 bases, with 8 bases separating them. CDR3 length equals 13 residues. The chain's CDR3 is CASSYSRDYEQYF. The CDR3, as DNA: TGTGCCAGCAGTTACAGCCGGGACTACGAGCAGTACTTC.